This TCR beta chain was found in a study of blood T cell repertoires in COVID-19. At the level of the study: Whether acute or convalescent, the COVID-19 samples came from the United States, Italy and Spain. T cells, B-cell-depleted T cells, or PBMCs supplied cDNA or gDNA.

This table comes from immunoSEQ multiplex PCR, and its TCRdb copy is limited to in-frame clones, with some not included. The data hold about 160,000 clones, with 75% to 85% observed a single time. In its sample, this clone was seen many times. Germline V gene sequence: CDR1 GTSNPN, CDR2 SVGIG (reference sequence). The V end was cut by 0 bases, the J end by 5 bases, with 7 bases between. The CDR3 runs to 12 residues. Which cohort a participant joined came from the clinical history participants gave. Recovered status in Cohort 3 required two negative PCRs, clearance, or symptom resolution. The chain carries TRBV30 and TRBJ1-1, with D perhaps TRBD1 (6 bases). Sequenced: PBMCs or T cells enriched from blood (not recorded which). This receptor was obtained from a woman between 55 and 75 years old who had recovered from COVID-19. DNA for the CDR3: TGTGCCTGGAGTGTACAGGGAACTGAAGCTTTCTTT. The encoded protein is CAWSVQGTEAFF.